This T cell receptor beta chain was obtained from a study of Ad26.COV2.S vaccination and SARS-CoV-2 variants. Whole-study context: The donor belonged to the COV1001 Ad26.COV2.S trial arm.

Stated treatment: roughly 18 received Ad26.COV2.S at low or high dose, single or two shots; several received placebo; per-sample allocation not given. Samples came from day 63 after the first vaccine or placebo injection. CDR3 length equals 14 residues. CDR1 and CDR2 (germline): SGHKS, YYEKEE (reference sequence). The V end was cut by 1 base, the J end by 2 bases, with 7 bases between. Sequencing was performed with immunoSEQ multiplex PCR; in TCRdb, only in-frame clones are kept and a portion is missing. This sample yields 380,000 or so clones, of which around 89% are seen a single time; approximately 5% belongs to the top ten. Concerning this clone itself: Its specificity is unknown.

Study-level points and caveats: In vaccinated individuals, spike-specific CD8+ and CD4+ T cell responses reportedly displayed substantial breadth. Similar non-spike TCR breadth was observed in recipients of vaccine and of placebo.

The receptor comes from a person aged 18-65 years who received the Ad26.COV2.S COVID-19 vaccine or a placebo. Sequenced material: peripheral blood, taken in a trial of Ad26.COV2.S vaccine versus placebo. The chain has TRBV5-5 and TRBJ1-5, with D tentatively TRBD1 (5 bases). Here the CDR3 reads CASSLSGGNQPQHF. DNA for the CDR3: TGTGCCAGCAGCTTGTCGGGGGGCAATCAGCCCCAGCATTTT.